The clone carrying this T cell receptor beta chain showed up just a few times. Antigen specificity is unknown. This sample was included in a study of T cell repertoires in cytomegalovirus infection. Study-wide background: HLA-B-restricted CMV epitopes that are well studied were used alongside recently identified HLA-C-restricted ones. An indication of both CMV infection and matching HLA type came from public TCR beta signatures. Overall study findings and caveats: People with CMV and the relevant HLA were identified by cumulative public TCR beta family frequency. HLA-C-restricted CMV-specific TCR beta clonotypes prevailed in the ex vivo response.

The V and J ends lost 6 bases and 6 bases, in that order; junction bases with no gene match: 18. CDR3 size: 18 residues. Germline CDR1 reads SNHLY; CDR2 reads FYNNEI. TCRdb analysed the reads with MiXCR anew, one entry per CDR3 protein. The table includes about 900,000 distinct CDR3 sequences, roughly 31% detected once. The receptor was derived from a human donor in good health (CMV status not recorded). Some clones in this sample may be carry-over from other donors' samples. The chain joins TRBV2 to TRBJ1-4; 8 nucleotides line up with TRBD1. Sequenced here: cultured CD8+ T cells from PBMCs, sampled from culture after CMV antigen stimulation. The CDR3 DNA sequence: TGTGCCAGCAGATTGGGACAGGAGAGGAGCGTAGGCGATGAAAAACTGTTTTTT. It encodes CASRLGQERSVGDEKLFF.